This T cell receptor (beta chain) was captured by sequencing in a study of radiation and T cells in renal cell carcinoma (dated by TCRdb to 2019 to 2021). General notes on the study: TCR beta sequencing covered some 55 samples in total, comprising about 26 tumors and roughly 27 peripheral blood samples. The last blood draw occurred 4 weeks after radiation, at the same time as nephrectomy. A total of approximately 4 million unique CDR3 nucleotide sequences, encoding fewer than 3,000,000 unique CDR3 amino acid sequences, were found across all 50 or so samples.

Results and caveats for the whole study, not just this receptor: In blood, the top tumor clonotypes increased from baseline to 2 weeks after radiation and then shrank by 4 weeks, which suggests a temporary expansion of tumor-resident clones. Because pretreatment tumor biopsies were not available, the baseline intratumoral presence of clonotypes could not be determined. The single-armed trial design could not address effects of radiation dose or scheduling on the TCR repertoire. Changes in the blood repertoire were not tracked past 4 weeks after treatment.

TCR beta libraries were generated from genomic DNA with the immunoSEQ kit, following the manufacturer's recommendations. To prepare the libraries, a first multiplex PCR with proprietary primers was run, followed by a second PCR that added unique barcodes, and a bead cleanup was done after each round. A positive control reaction and a negative control reaction, both provided in the kit, were run with every batch of samples. The final libraries were assessed on an Agilent 4200 TapeStation D1000 ScreenTape, pooled by volume, and quantified by qPCR. Sequencing was performed on an Illumina NextSeq500 using a MidOutput 150-cycle cartridge, with 156 Read1 cycles, 15 Index1 cycles, and the kit custom primers. The pooled library was loaded at approximately 1 pM, with a roughly 20% PhiX control spiked in. The authors processed their data as follows. Vendor-processed data were analyzed in R, with a clonotype defined as all T cells sharing the same CDR3 nucleotide sequence. For clone abundance analyses, frequencies were normalized to the 10,000 most abundant clones in each sample. Public T cell clones, which averaged fewer than five per sample, were removed prior to analysis. An abundance difference of at least 32-fold between compartments was the criterion for calling clonotypes tumor-enriched or baseline blood-enriched. A beta-binomial differential abundance model was used to identify clonotypes that expanded or contracted between blood time points. The Baroni-Urbani and Buser coefficient was used to measure tumor-blood repertoire similarity, and groups were compared with two-tailed Wilcoxon tests in R. The table was pulled from immuneACCESS by TCRdb, which kept in-frame rearrangements only. Such tables lose some clones; where checked, under half of the loss comes from unresolved V genes, and the rest has no known cause. From that table come the V and J calls and clone size; the DNA was used to work out D and trimming. This sample gives roughly 61,000 clones in total; about three quarters of them show up just once. About 6.3% of the sample belongs to the ten largest clones.

Reading the germline V gene gives CDR1 LGHNA and CDR2 YSLEER. V drops 2 bases and J drops 2 bases, leaving 20 bases in between. The CDR3 sequence holds 18 residues, the cysteine and phenylalanine included. Just the 54-base CDR3 DNA is kept, in frame starting at base 1. This specimen's time point label, per the study, means: blood 4 weeks post-SBRT, at nephrectomy. The treatment or condition label on this specimen signifies: 15 Gy SBRT to primary tumor, nephrectomy 4 weeks later. The samples were obtained from a clinical trial, where primary renal cell carcinomas were treated with 15 Gy stereotactic body radiation therapy and then removed by nephrectomy 4 weeks afterward. To track tumor-enriched clonotypes, serial peripheral blood was sampled from radiation-treated patients at baseline and at 2 weeks and 4 weeks after SBRT. Renal cell carcinoma with clear cell pathology was present in all patients. The QIAamp DNA Blood Mini Kit (Qiagen) was used to prepare genomic DNA for TCR sequencing. The analyses included just those samples that passed every quality control check.

This clone appeared once. What this receptor recognizes is not known. No much larger clonotype is one base removed from it; base qualities were not supplied. The chain employs TRBV4-3 and TRBJ2-3, and the D gene may be TRBD1, 6 bases matching. Sequences were derived from blood, sampled from a patient whose treatment included radiotherapy and nephrectomy. The TCR originated in a man aged 55 to 70 with renal cell carcinoma. The nucleotide sequence reads TGCGCCAGCAGCCAATTGGGAAGGCTGGGGGCAATCACAGATACGCAGTATTTT. This yields the protein CASSQLGRLGAITDTQYF.